The 23 T cell receptor beta chains below come from one sample, sequenced in a study of T cell responses to AZD1222 COVID-19 vaccine. The method was immunoSEQ multiplex PCR; TCRdb's version includes in-frame clones alone and lacks a portion of them. The sample holds around 250,000 clones; about 92% are singletons and the top ten take 0.5% to 0.7%. The sequenced sample was peripheral blood, obtained on day 0 of AZD1222 vaccination. Source of these receptors: an adult in good health.

V and J are TRBV28 and TRBJ2-7; 12 bases fit TRBD2. The CDR3 has 19 amino acids. The V segment lost 3 bases and the J segment 6 bases; nucleotides outside the gene matches: 18. The germline V gene encodes CDR1 MDHEN and CDR2 SYDVKM. This chain's CDR3 is CASSLAGPRGLAGGSEQYF. The CDR3, as DNA: TGTGCCAGCAGTTTGGCGGGGCCTAGGGGTCTAGCGGGAGGGAGCGAGCAGTACTTC.

This chain uses TRBV7-2 with TRBJ1-5; no clear D. CDR3 length: 14 amino acids. In germline, CDR1 is SGHTA, CDR2 FQGNSA. V lost 2 bases, J lost 3 bases, and 8 bases lay in between. The CDR3 here is CASSLTVLNQPQHF. DNA for the CDR3: TGTGCCAGCAGCTTAACAGTGCTCAATCAGCCCCAGCATTTT.

The rearrangement uses TRBV12-3 or TRBV12-4 and TRBJ1-5; 7 bases fit TRBD1. The V segment lost 6 bases and the J segment 7 bases; nucleotides outside the gene matches: 6. There are 13 residues in the CDR3. The CDR3: CASRTGDWQPQHF. As DNA, the CDR3 is TGTGCCAGCAGAACAGGGGATTGGCAGCCCCAGCATTTT.

V gene TRBV28 combines with J gene TRBJ2-7, with 8 bases that match TRBD1. CDR1 MDHEN and CDR2 SYDVKM come from the germline V gene. This CDR3 has 16 residues. V dropped 3 bases and J dropped 2; count of bases not matched to a gene: 9. The CDR3 DNA reads as TGTGCCAGCAGTTTGTGGGGAACAGGGGGAACCTACGAGCAGTACTTC. This sequence encodes CASSLWGTGGTYEQYF.

This sequence joins TRBV5-6 and TRBJ1-2; tentative D call: TRBD1 (6 bases). This CDR3 comprises 13 residues. Deletions cut 4 bases from V and 5 bases from J, with 12 bases between. The germline CDR1 and CDR2 sequences are SGHDT and YYEEEE. CDR3 sequence: CASSANTGYGYTF. CDR3 coding DNA: TGTGCCAGCAGCGCAAACACAGGGTATGGCTACACCTTC.

The chain uses TRBV6-2 or TRBV6-3 and TRBJ1-2; D gene ambiguous. Germline assignment: CDR1 MNHEY and CDR2 SVGEGT. This CDR3 is 17 amino acids long. V lost 2 bases and J lost 6, with 22 bases in between. CDR3 amino acids: CASSYEGRSSIMDGYTF. The CDR3 nucleotides read TGTGCCAGCAGTTACGAGGGCAGGAGTTCGATAATGGATGGCTACACCTTC.

CDR3 region: CASRTQGSYEQYF. CDR3 coding DNA: TGTGCCAGCAGAACACAGGGTTCCTACGAGCAGTACTTC. This chain uses TRBV28 with TRBJ2-7, with D possibly TRBD1 on 6 matching bases. In germline, CDR1 is MDHEN, CDR2 SYDVKM. There are 13 residues in the CDR3. The ends were cut back, 6 bases at V and 1 base at J, with 10 bases in the middle.

V is TRBV7-6 and J is TRBJ2-7; 11 nucleotides agree with TRBD2. V lost 5 bases, J lost 0 bases, and 6 bases stayed unmatched. Per germline, CDR1 SGHVS and CDR2 FNYEAQ. The CDR3 contains 16 residues. In DNA form, the CDR3 reads TGTGCCAGCAGCCCGGGACTAGCGGATCTCTCCTACGAGCAGTACTTC. It encodes CASSPGLADLSYEQYF.

The chain uses TRBV6-5 and TRBJ2-7; 7 nucleotides agree with TRBD1. Trimming removed 7 bases from V and 3 bases from J; junction bases left unmatched: 9. The CDR3 totals 14 residues. Germline V gives CDR1 MNHEY, CDR2 SVGAGI. The CDR3 loop reads CASIMGTVYYEQYF. The CDR3 DNA reads TGTGCCAGCATTATGGGGACAGTTTACTACGAGCAGTACTTC.

The rearrangement joins TRBV9 to TRBJ2-7; unclear D gene. The V gene lost 9 bases and the J gene lost 5 bases, with 12 bases spanning the gap. CDR1 and CDR2 from the germline V gene are SGDLS and YYNGEE. CDR3 size: 11 residues. CDR3 nucleotide sequence: TGTGCCATCCCAAACGGCCACGAGCAGTACTTC. Protein: CAIPNGHEQYF.

CDR3 in DNA: TGTGCCAGCAGTGCCCTAGCATCGGGGGAGCTGTTTTTT. The encoded protein is CASSALASGELFF. The chain joins TRBV27 to TRBJ2-2, with D possibly matching TRBD2 (5 bases). The V end lost 5 bases, the J end lost 8 bases, and 12 bases lay between the germline ends. Germline CDR1 is MNHEY and CDR2 is SMNVEV (reference sequence). The CDR3 has 13 residues.

This rearrangement joins TRBV29-1 to TRBJ2-3; no clear D. The CDR3 contains 13 residues. V dropped 5 bases and J dropped 2 bases, with 11 bases sitting between them. The germline gives CDR1 SQVTM, CDR2 ANQGSEA. In nucleotides, the CDR3 is TGCAGCGTTCCGGGTGGGTCCACAGATACGCAGTATTTT. It codes for CSVPGGSTDTQYF.

J is TRBJ2-7 and V is TRBV28, with D perhaps TRBD2 (6 bases). V was trimmed by 2 bases and J by 2 bases, leaving 10 bases between them. This CDR3 contains 14 residues. Germline values: CDR1 MDHEN, CDR2 SYDVKM. As DNA, the CDR3 is TGTGCCAGCAGTTTACTAGCGAGACCCTACGAGCAGTACTTC. It encodes CASSLLARPYEQYF.

The chain joins TRBV4-1 to TRBJ1-3; the D is unclear. The germline gives CDR1 MGHRA, CDR2 YSYEKL. This CDR3 contains 18 residues. V was pared by 4 bases and J by 0 bases, with 19 bases between. In DNA, the CDR3 is TGCGCCAGCAGCCTCACCGATGGGCCGGCTTACTCTGGAAACACCATATATTTT. Amino acid sequence: CASSLTDGPAYSGNTIYF.

The V and J genes are TRBV7-3 and TRBJ1-1; 8 bases match TRBD1. J was trimmed by 1 base and V by 4 bases; bases with no gene match: 5. The CDR3 has 15 residues. The germline CDR1 and CDR2 sequences are SGHTA and FQGTGA. The CDR3 DNA is TGTGCCAGCAGCTCTCCCGGGACAGGGAACACTGAAGCTTTCTTT. Protein sequence: CASSSPGTGNTEAFF.

The V call is TRBV5-1, the J call TRBJ2-7; tentatively, D is TRBD2 (6 bases). The length of the CDR3 is 18 residues. Trimming took off 0 bases at V and 3 bases at J, with 22 bases between the two ends. Germline values: CDR1 SGHRS, CDR2 YFSETQ. The CDR3 region has the DNA TGCGCCAGCAGCTTGGGGCAAGGCGGAGGGAGAGCCTACTACGAGCAGTACTTC. Protein: CASSLGQGGGRAYYEQYF. Filled out from reference TRBV5-1 and TRBJ2-7, the complete variable domain reads KAGVTQTPRYLIKTRGQQVTLSCSPISGHRSVSWYQQTPGQGLQFLFEYFSETQRNKGNFPGRFSGRQFSNSRSEMNVSTLELGDSALYLCASSLGQGGGRAYYEQYFGPGTRLTVT.

The chain combines TRBV5-1 with TRBJ1-1, with D unclear. The CDR3 runs 16 residues. The germline gives CDR1 SGHRS, CDR2 YFSETQ. V was pared by 3 bases and J by 0 bases, with 15 bases between. The CDR3 region has the DNA TGCGCCAGCAGCTCCTCAGCGGGCAGATTGAACACTGAAGCTTTCTTT. It translates to CASSSSAGRLNTEAFF.

As regards this clone: This specimen includes other DNA sequences encoding the same CDR3. V and J are TRBV28 and TRBJ1-5; D is unclear. CDR3 length equals 11 residues. Germline CDR1 reads MDHEN; CDR2 reads SYDVKM. The V end lost 7 bases, the J end lost 4 bases, and 5 bases lay between the germline ends. The CDR3 here is CASTTNQPQHF. CDR3 coding DNA: TGTGCCAGCACCACTAATCAGCCCCAGCATTTT.

This chain uses TRBV4-2 with TRBJ1-1; tentatively, D is TRBD1 (6 bases). The CDR3 sequence is 17 residues long. Trimming stripped 3 bases from V and 5 bases from J, with 22 bases between. Germline V CDR1 and CDR2: LGHNA, YNFKEQ. The CDR3 sequence: CASSHVGGRANPTEAFF. CDR3 in DNA: TGTGCCAGCAGCCATGTTGGGGGCAGGGCCAACCCGACTGAAGCTTTCTTT.

J is TRBJ2-3 and V is TRBV28; 7 bases are shared with TRBD2. The CDR3 has 15 residues. V lost 6 bases to trimming and J lost 2 bases; unmatched junction nucleotides: 8. Germline V gene sequence: CDR1 MDHEN, CDR2 SYDVKM. CDR3 protein: CASRGGAGHTDTQYF. CDR3 coding DNA: TGTGCCAGCAGGGGGGGAGCGGGGCACACAGATACGCAGTATTTT.

This chain connects TRBV29-1 to TRBJ1-1; D remains ambiguous. Trimming cost V 7 bases and J 5 bases, with 8 bases left between them. Per the germline V gene, CDR1 is SQVTM and CDR2 is ANQGSEA. CDR3 length: 10 residues. CDR3 amino acids: CSAQWTEAFF. The CDR3 coding sequence is TGCAGCGCCCAGTGGACTGAAGCTTTCTTT.

The gene calls are TRBV9 and TRBJ2-7; TRBD2 matches at 10 bases. Trimming at V came to 0 bases and at J to 2 bases, leaving 8 bases not matched to a gene. Per the germline V gene, CDR1 is SGDLS and CDR2 is YYNGEE. This CDR3 is built from 17 residues. The CDR3 sequence: CASSVDSSGGFTYEQYF. The CDR3, as DNA: TGTGCCAGCAGCGTAGATTCTAGCGGGGGATTCACCTACGAGCAGTACTTC.

The chain recombines TRBV5-1 with TRBJ2-1, with a tentative D call TRBD2 (6 bases). Germline CDR1 is SGHRS and CDR2 is YFSETQ. The V and J ends lost 2 bases and 1 base respectively, with 10 bases between them. The CDR3 is made up of 15 amino acids. CDR3: CASSFWGESYNEQFF. CDR3 coding DNA: TGCGCCAGCAGCTTTTGGGGGGAGTCCTACAATGAGCAGTTCTTC.